One sample yielded the 6 T cell receptor beta chains listed below, sequenced in a study of blood T cell repertoires in COVID-19. Assay used: immunoSEQ multiplex PCR; TCRdb lists only in-frame clones, some missing. The table shows 80,000 to 95,000 clones, with 65% to 90% occurring only once. The sample consisted of peripheral blood. The receptors derive from an elderly man with acute or convalescent COVID-19.

CDR3 sequence reads: CASSQQRSPLHF. For the CDR3, the DNA is TGTGCCAGCAGCCAGCAACGGTCACCCCTCCACTTT. The gene calls are TRBV14 and TRBJ1-6; no definite D call. The CDR3 is made up of 12 amino acids. From germline, CDR1 is SGHDN and CDR2 FVKESK. Deletions cut 3 bases from V and 10 bases from J, with 7 bases between. Filled out from reference TRBV14 and TRBJ1-6, the complete variable domain reads EAGVTQFPSHSVIEKGQTVTLRCDPISGHDNLYWYRRVMGKEIKFLLHFVKESKQDESGMPNNRFLAERTGGTYSTLKVQPAELEDSGVYFCASSQQRSPLHFGNGTRLTVT.

The count of this clone is one. This chain connects TRBV20-1 to TRBJ2-1; no reliable D call. CDR3 length equals 11 residues. Germline lookup yields CDR1 DFQATT and CDR2 SNEGSKA (reference sequence). V was clipped by 4 bases and J by 10 bases, with 11 bases between them. The CDR3 nucleotides read TGCAGTGCTATTGCTCTATTGGAGCAGTTCTTC. Its translation: CSAIALLEQFF.

V usage is TRBV9 and J usage is TRBJ2-1; 10 nucleotides match TRBD2. CDR1 is SGDLS, CDR2 YYNGEE, per germline. J gave up 6 bases and V 0 bases, and 6 bases lay outside the gene matches. The CDR3 has 16 residues. The CDR3 loop is CASSVGLAGVSNEQFF. CDR3 DNA sequence: TGTGCCAGCAGCGTAGGTCTAGCGGGAGTTTCCAATGAGCAGTTCTTC.

This clone was counted a single time. The chain joins TRBV9 to TRBJ2-2; D gene uncertain. From germline, CDR1 is SGDLS and CDR2 YYNGEE. Trimming took off 1 base at V and 6 bases at J, with 13 bases between the two ends. The length of the CDR3 is 15 residues. The CDR3 region has the DNA TGTGCCAGCAGCGTACTCCTTGGTGGCCCCGGGGAGCTGTTTTTT. Its translation is CASSVLLGGPGELFF.

The chain has TRBV12-5 and TRBJ2-1, with 7 bases identical to TRBD2. The germline CDR1 and CDR2 sequences are LGHNT and FRNRAP. V dropped 3 bases and J dropped 6; count of bases not matched to a gene: 11. The CDR3 spans 16 residues. Here the CDR3 reads CASGLVLASSLNEQFF. As DNA, the CDR3 is TGTGCTAGTGGTTTAGTACTAGCGTCCTCACTCAATGAGCAGTTCTTC. The full variable domain, rest sourced from reference TRBV12-5 and TRBJ2-1, is DARVTQTPRHKVTEMGQEVTMRCQPILGHNTVFWYRQTMMQGLELLAYFRNRAPLDDSGMPKDRFSAEMPDATLATLKIQPSEPRDSAVYFCASGLVLASSLNEQFFGPGTRLTVL.

This chain connects TRBV6-4 to TRBJ1-6; possible D gene TRBD1, 6 bases. The CDR3 totals 14 residues. V was pared by 6 bases and J by 9 bases, with 15 bases between. Looked up from germline, CDR1 is MRHNA and CDR2 is SNTAGT. The CDR3 sequence is CASSEQGSGSPLHF. CDR3 nucleotides: TGTGCCAGCAGCGAACAGGGTTCTGGTTCACCCCTCCACTTT.